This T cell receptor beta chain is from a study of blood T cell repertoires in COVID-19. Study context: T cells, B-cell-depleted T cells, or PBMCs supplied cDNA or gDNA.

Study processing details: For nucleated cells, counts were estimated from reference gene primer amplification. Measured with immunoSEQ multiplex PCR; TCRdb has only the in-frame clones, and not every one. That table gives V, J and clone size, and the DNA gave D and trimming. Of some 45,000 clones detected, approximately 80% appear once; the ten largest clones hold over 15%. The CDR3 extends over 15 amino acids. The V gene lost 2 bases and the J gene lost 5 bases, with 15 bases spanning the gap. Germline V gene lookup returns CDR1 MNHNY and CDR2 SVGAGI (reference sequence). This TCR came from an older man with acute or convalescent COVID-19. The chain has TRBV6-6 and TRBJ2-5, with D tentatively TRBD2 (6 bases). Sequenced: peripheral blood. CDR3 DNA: TGTGCCAGCAGTTACGGAGGGGCGCACGGCGAGACCCAGTACTTC. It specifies CASSYGGAHGETQYF.